This passage covers 19 T cell receptor beta chains from one sample sequenced in a study of beta chain features in type 1 diabetes. Study-wide points: People with Type 1 diabetes carried modestly yet significantly shorter TCRB CDR3s in all four CD4+ subsets.

Sequenced material consisted of expressed TCRB transcripts (all of the isolated RNA was reverse transcribed). The table came from immunoSEQ multiplex PCR; TCRdb's copy has only in-frame clones and leaves some out. The sample carries tens of thousands of clones, 65% to 80% recorded once. For these receptors, no antigen is known. The sample taken for sequencing was Tregs from blood. The receptors stem from a man aged 25 to 45 with type 1 diabetes. Some clones in this sample may be carry-over from other donors' samples.

The CDR3 nucleotides are TGTGCCAGCAGCTTACATGGGGGGGCTGGGGAAAACATTCAGTACTTC. It yields the protein CASSLHGGAGENIQYF. The chain uses TRBV7-3 and TRBJ2-4, with D maybe TRBD2 (7 bases). The germline V gene encodes CDR1 SGHTA and CDR2 FQGTGA. The CDR3 runs to 16 residues. Trimming pared 2 bases from V and 5 bases from J, leaving 16 bases between.

This clone was detected only a few times. The chain links TRBV7-2 to TRBJ1-1; no reliable D call. This CDR3 has 16 residues. V was cut by 4 bases and J by 5 bases, with 20 bases left in between. Germline loops: CDR1 SGHTA, CDR2 FQGNSA. The CDR3 nucleotides read TGTGCCAGCAGCTCCTGGGAGGCGGGAATGGGGACTGAAGCTTTCTTT. Its translation is CASSSWEAGMGTEAFF.

This sequence joins TRBV27 and TRBJ2-5; the match to TRBD1 covers 7 bases. V was pared by 2 bases and J by 5 bases, with 2 bases of the junction left unmatched. Germline V CDR1 and CDR2: MNHEY, SMNVEV (reference sequence). CDR3 length: 13 residues. The CDR3 loop is CASSLVRGETQYF. CDR3 in DNA: TGTGCCAGCAGTTTAGTCAGGGGGGAGACCCAGTACTTC.

With regard to this clone: Within the sample, other DNA sequences also encode this same CDR3. Here the CDR3 reads CASSSPDRPPGLQDTQYF. The DNA for the CDR3 is TGTGCCAGCAGCTCCCCGGACAGGCCTCCCGGGCTACAAGATACGCAGTATTTT. J is TRBJ2-3 and V is TRBV7-2; 7 bases line up with TRBD1. V shed 4 bases, J shed 5 bases, and the junction held 18 bases outside the gene matches. The CDR3 contains 18 residues. Germline CDR1 SGHTA, CDR2 FQGNSA.

The rearrangement links TRBV2 to TRBJ2-1; the D gene is possibly TRBD2 (5 bases). This CDR3 spans 11 amino acids. From germline, CDR1 is SNHLY and CDR2 FYNNEI. The ends were cut back, 10 bases at V and 4 bases at J, with 8 bases in the middle. In nucleotides, the CDR3 is TGTGCCACCGGACTGTACAATGAGCAGTTCTTC. Translated, it gives CATGLYNEQFF.

The genes are TRBV21-1 and TRBJ1-2; whether TRBD1, the table's D call, matches the DNA was not checked. TRBV21-1 is shown as a pseudogene. The CDR3 extends over 17 amino acids. The CDR3 is CASSKASRGLANYGYTF. The CDR3 nucleotides are TGTGCCAGCAGCAAAGCTTCCAGGGGGCTGGCTAACTATGGCTACACCTTC.

This chain links TRBV28 with TRBJ2-2; TRBD1 aligns across 8 bases. Trimming at V came to 4 bases and at J to 4 bases, leaving 5 bases not matched to a gene. The V gene's germline CDR1 is MDHEN and CDR2 SYDVKM. This CDR3 contains 15 residues. Here the CDR3 reads CASSSTGALTGELFF. In DNA, the CDR3 is TGTGCCAGCAGTTCGACAGGGGCGCTCACCGGGGAGCTGTTTTTT.

This clone was counted a few times. The chain combines TRBV29-1 with TRBJ1-4; D remains unclear. CDR3 length equals 14 residues. Germline loops: CDR1 SQVTM, CDR2 ANQGSEA. V was trimmed by 1 base and J by 3 bases, leaving 9 bases between them. CDR3 sequence reads: CSVEVAGSNEKLFF. The CDR3 coding sequence is TGCAGCGTTGAAGTCGCAGGATCTAATGAAAAACTGTTTTTT.

The rearrangement links TRBV6-1 to TRBJ1-2; tentatively, D is TRBD1 (6 bases). Germline V gene sequence: CDR1 MNHNS, CDR2 SASEGT. There are 15 residues in the CDR3. The CDR3 region has the DNA TGTACTACAACCTGGGGGCGCATTGAGGGAGATGGCTACACCTTC. Protein sequence: CTTTWGRIEGDGYTF.

The chain has TRBV2 and TRBJ1-4; D is unresolved. The CDR3 totals 11 residues. The germline V and J ends were trimmed by 7 bases and 8 bases, with 8 bases remaining between them. Germline V lookup: CDR1 SNHLY, CDR2 FYNNEI. The CDR3 nucleotides read TGTGCCAGCAAGGCGGGGGAAAAACTGTTTTTT. Its protein is CASKAGEKLFF. Looking up the rest from reference TRBV2 and TRBJ1-4 gives the full variable domain: EPEVTQTPSHQVTQMGQEVILRCVPISNHLYFYWYRQILGQKVEFLVSFYNNEISEKSEIFDDQFSVERPDGSNFTLKIRSTKLEDSAMYFCASKAGEKLFFGSGTQLSVL.

DNA for the CDR3: TGTGCCAGCAAGACACAGGGGGAAGGCACTGAAGCTTTCTTT. Translating gives CASKTQGEGTEAFF. This rearrangement joins TRBV6-5 to TRBJ1-1; 8 positions agree with TRBD1. The CDR3 extends over 14 amino acids. Trimming cost V 7 bases and J 4 bases; bases outside gene matches: 8. Germline values: CDR1 MNHEY, CDR2 SVGAGI.

This clone was recorded once. The V gene is TRBV18, the J gene TRBJ1-1; D perhaps matches TRBD1 (6 bases). Trimming stripped 2 bases from V and 1 base from J, with 14 bases between. Germline-derived CDR1 and CDR2 are KGHSH and LQKENI. This CDR3 region has 16 residues. The CDR3 DNA is TGTGCCAGCTCACCAGCATCGGGACACTCGAACACTGAAGCTTTCTTT. Its translation: CASSPASGHSNTEAFF.

This rearrangement joins TRBV2 to TRBJ1-5; D not certain. Deletions cut 6 bases from V and 7 bases from J, with 13 bases between. CDR3 length equals 13 residues. From germline, CDR1 is SNHLY and CDR2 FYNNEI. This chain's CDR3 is CASRDEVLQPQHF. In DNA, the CDR3 is TGTGCCAGCAGAGACGAGGTCCTACAGCCCCAGCATTTT.

This chain connects TRBV11-3 to TRBJ2-3; D gene unclear. There are 12 residues in the CDR3. Germline-derived CDR1 and CDR2 are SGHNT and YENEEA. Trimming took 5 bases from V and 5 from J, leaving 8 bases between them. The CDR3 spells CASSLERDTQYF. The CDR3 nucleotides are TGTGCCAGCAGCCTCGAGAGAGATACGCAGTATTTT.

The chain couples TRBV5-5 to TRBJ2-3; TRBD1 aligns across 9 bases. The CDR3 runs 14 residues. From germline, CDR1 is SGHKS and CDR2 YYEKEE (reference sequence). Losses at the gene ends were 2 bases for V and 4 bases for J; bases not matched to a gene: 2. The CDR3 protein is CASSLQGASDTQYF. The CDR3 bases are TGTGCCAGCAGCTTACAGGGGGCTTCAGATACGCAGTATTTT. Based on the CDR3 plus reference TRBV5-5 and TRBJ2-3, the full variable domain is DAGVTQSPTHLIKTRGQQVTLRCSPISGHKSVSWYQQVLGQGPQFIFQYYEKEERGRGNFPDRFSARQFPNYSSELNVNALLLGDSALYLCASSLQGASDTQYFGPGTRLTVL.

This chain links TRBV7-2 with TRBJ2-2; D gene unclear. CDR3 length: 12 amino acids. The germline CDR1 and CDR2 sequences are SGHTA and FQGNSA. Trimming left V 3 bases short and J 6 bases short, with 5 bases between. DNA of the CDR3: TGTGCCAGCAGCTTTCGAGCCGGGGAGCTGTTTTTT. Translated: CASSFRAGELFF.

The chain carries TRBV2 and TRBJ2-3, with D unclear. In germline, CDR1 is SNHLY, CDR2 FYNNEI. V lost 7 bases, J lost 0 bases, and 11 bases lay in between. CDR3 length: 14 amino acids. CDR3 amino acids: CASTAASSTDTQYF. The CDR3 DNA follows: TGTGCCAGCACGGCGGCCTCTAGCACAGATACGCAGTATTTT.

The chain has TRBV29-1 and TRBJ1-1; D gene ambiguous. Germline assignment: CDR1 SQVTM and CDR2 ANQGSEA. This CDR3 region has 13 residues. The V and J ends lost 4 bases and 4 bases respectively, with 13 bases between them. The CDR3 spells CSVVARLSTEAFF. CDR3 coding DNA: TGCAGCGTTGTCGCACGCTTGAGCACTGAAGCTTTCTTT.

V and J are TRBV6-6 and TRBJ1-2; perhaps TRBD1 as D (5 bases). Germline CDR1 reads MNHNY; CDR2 reads SVGAGI (reference sequence). The CDR3 runs to 14 residues. V gave up 2 bases and J gave up 8 bases, with 15 bases separating them. CDR3 sequence: CASSYGRGAGGYTF. The CDR3, as DNA: TGTGCCAGCAGTTACGGGCGTGGGGCAGGAGGCTACACCTTC.